The rows below give T cell receptor beta chains drawn from one sample of a study of blood T cell repertoires in COVID-19. Clones were sequenced by immunoSEQ multiplex PCR, and TCRdb holds only the in-frame ones, with some missing. The sample yields some 66,000 clones, 82% seen once. Sequenced input: peripheral blood. The receptors stem from a man aged 60 to 69 with acute or convalescent COVID-19. Both conserved end residues are trimmed from each CDR3. The order of the fields is J gene, D gene, V gene, CDR3 protein. A D gene is named only where the DNA matches it firmly.

>TRBJ2-7|.|TRBV7-9
ASSSDVWGGEQY
>TRBJ2-3|.|TRBV11-3
ASSLSPGRGTDTQY
>TRBJ1-5|.|TRBV5-8
ASSLAGRGGHQPQH
>TRBJ2-7|.|TRBV30
AWSAGQGLSTEQY
>TRBJ1-1|.|TRBV19
ASGSGGTEAF
>TRBJ2-7|TRBD1|TRBV15
ATSRVETGRQY
>TRBJ1-1|TRBD1|TRBV2
ASSNRGNTEAF
>TRBJ2-7|.|TRBV7-2
ASSFLTAPSEQY
>TRBJ2-3|.|TRBV5-1
ASSLEVLVADTQY
>TRBJ1-1|.|TRBV7-9
ASSAGTAITEAF
>TRBJ2-6|.|TRBV4-1
ASSQGVSGANVLT
>TRBJ1-3|TRBD1|TRBV5-1
ASSLTGQGRNTIY
>TRBJ1-1|.|TRBV12-3/TRBV12-4
ASSRMNTEAF
>TRBJ1-1|TRBD1|TRBV29-1
SAETGDTEAF
>TRBJ1-2|TRBD1|TRBV9
ASSEAGGIYGYT
>TRBJ1-6|TRBD1|TRBV18
ASSPGQNASPLH
>TRBJ2-7|TRBD1|TRBV12-3/TRBV12-4
ASSLKGGGQY
>TRBJ1-5|.|TRBV3-1/TRBV3-2
ASSQGQSNQPQH
>TRBJ2-5|TRBD2|TRBV6-2/TRBV6-3
ASSSLAGDSETQY